Described below is a single T cell receptor beta chain sequence and its context. Its antigen is not identified. Then a second PCR, running about 7 to 11 cycles, was carried out with a sample-barcoded 5' primer and a J-beta primer mix. MiXCR was run by TCRdb on the 5' RACE reads, yielding one entry per CDR3 protein. The sample lists 580,000 or so distinct CDR3 sequences; under 55% were seen once. CDR3 size: 14 residues. The V and J ends lost 5 bases and 1 base, in that order; junction bases with no gene match: 5. Per the germline V gene, CDR1 is DFQATT and CDR2 is SNEGSKA (reference sequence). These data originate in a study of blood T cells in healthy people across ages. Study results and caveats: Per million T cells, TCR beta diversity dropped about linearly as age rose. Naive and antigen-experienced cells could not be conclusively compared, given unsorted PBMCs.

The donors, aged about 6 to 95, were healthy Caucasians from Russia. The chain employs TRBV20-1 and TRBJ2-1, with TRBD2 identical over 7 bases. This sequence was found in an elderly man in good health. What was sequenced was blood. CDR3 DNA sequence: TGCAGTGCTTCTACTAGCGAGTCCTACAATGAGCAGTTCTTC. Protein: CSASTSESYNEQFF.